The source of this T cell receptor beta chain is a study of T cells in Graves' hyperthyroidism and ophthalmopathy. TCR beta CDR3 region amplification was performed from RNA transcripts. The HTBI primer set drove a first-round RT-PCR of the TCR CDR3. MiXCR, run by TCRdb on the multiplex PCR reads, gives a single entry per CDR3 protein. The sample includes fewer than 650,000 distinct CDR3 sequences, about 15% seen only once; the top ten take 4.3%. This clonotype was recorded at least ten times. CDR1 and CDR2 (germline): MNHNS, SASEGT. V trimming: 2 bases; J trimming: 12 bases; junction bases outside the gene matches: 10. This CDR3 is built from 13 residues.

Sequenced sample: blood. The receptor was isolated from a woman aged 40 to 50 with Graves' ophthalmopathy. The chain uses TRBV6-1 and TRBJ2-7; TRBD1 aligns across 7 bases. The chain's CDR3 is CASSEFTNRGPYF. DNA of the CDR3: TGTGCCAGCAGTGAATTCACAAACAGGGGTCCGTACTTC.